This paragraph reports one T cell receptor (beta chain). Its antigen is unidentified. Trimming left V 5 bases short and J 7 bases short, with 18 bases between. The germline gives CDR1 GTSNPN, CDR2 SVGIG (reference sequence). There are 14 residues in the CDR3. This record comes from a study of Ad26.COV2.S vaccination and SARS-CoV-2 variants. For the study at large: The COV1001 Ad26.COV2.S trial arm included the donor. Study conclusions and caveats: Vaccine and placebo recipients had similar non-spike TCR breadth. Vaccinees displayed broader spike-specific TCR repertoires than placebo recipients.

Described treatment: 15 to 20 received Ad26.COV2.S at low or high dose, single or two shots; about 5 received placebo; per-sample allocation not given. On day 63 after the first injection, vaccine and placebo recipients gave samples. Sequenced by immunoSEQ multiplex PCR; TCRdb stores in-frame clones only, minus some. This table has about 680,000 clones, roughly 90% appearing once. The origin of this receptor is a person aged 18-60 years who received the Ad26.COV2.S COVID-19 vaccine or a placebo. V is TRBV30 and J is TRBJ2-1, with D perhaps given as TRBD1 or TRBD2 (6 bases each). Source: peripheral blood, taken in a trial of Ad26.COV2.S vaccine versus placebo. Here the CDR3 reads CAWGGTPLTNEQFF. The CDR3 DNA reads as TGTGCCTGGGGCGGGACACCCCTAACGAATGAGCAGTTCTTC.